The 30 T cell receptor beta chains given below trace back to one sample, sequenced in a study of T cells expressing NK-cell markers. Reanalyzing the 5' RACE reads, TCRdb keeps one entry per CDR3 protein, without DNA. This specimen shows a few hundred thousand distinct CDR3 sequences; the ten leading clones hold under 6.5%. Sequenced input: blood T cells: a sorted CD56 or NKG2C T cell subset, CD4+ or CD8+ T cells, or bulk PBMC T cells (not recorded which). Source of these receptors: a man aged 18 to 69 in good health.

The rearrangement uses TRBV20-1 and TRBJ1-5. Looked up from germline, CDR1 is DFQATT and CDR2 is SNEGSKA (reference sequence). This CDR3 is 13 amino acids long. The CDR3 here is CSTPRQLNQPQHF.

V is TRBV4-1 and J is TRBJ1-6. CDR1 is MGHRA and CDR2 is YSYEKL in the germline V gene. This CDR3 comprises 16 residues. CDR3 sequence: CASSSVGGSYNSPLHF.

J is TRBJ1-5 and V is TRBV10-3. The CDR3 runs 13 residues. CDR1 is ENHRY and CDR2 is SYGVKD in the germline V gene. CDR3 amino acids: CATTWGDNQPQHF.

V gene TRBV27 combines with J gene TRBJ2-7; TCRdb gives TRBD1 as the D gene, but with no DNA this cannot be confirmed. The CDR3 is 15 amino acids. CDR1 is MNHEY and CDR2 is SMNVEV in the germline V gene (reference sequence). The CDR3 here is CASGPQGIKSYEQYF.

The rearrangement links TRBV6-1 to TRBJ2-3; TCRdb gives TRBD1 as the D gene, but with no DNA this cannot be confirmed. CDR3 length equals 14 residues. Germline CDR1 and CDR2: MNHNS and SASEGT. This CDR3 is CASSEGGGPDTQYF.

The gene calls are TRBV13 and TRBJ1-3; TCRdb's D gene call, TRBD1, goes unchecked for lack of DNA. The germline gives CDR1 PRHDT, CDR2 FYEKMQ (reference sequence). The CDR3 covers 13 residues. The CDR3 loop is CASSFGSGTSIYF.

The V gene is TRBV7-8, the J gene TRBJ1-1; TCRdb calls TRBD1, which cannot be checked without DNA. This CDR3 is built from 15 residues. The germline V gene has CDR1 SGHVS and CDR2 FQNEAQ. The chain's CDR3 is CASSLGAPWDTEAFF.

The genes are TRBV20-1 and TRBJ1-1; TCRdb returns TRBD1, unconfirmable since there is no DNA. Germline CDR1 reads DFQATT; CDR2 reads SNEGSKA (reference sequence). The CDR3 contains 14 residues. The CDR3: CSALYRGSNTEAFF.

The chain carries TRBV12-3 or TRBV12-4 and TRBJ2-7; with no DNA, the TCRdb D assignment of TRBD2 cannot be verified. This CDR3 has 15 amino acids. CDR3 region: CASSRLSGTPYEQYF.

The chain carries TRBV27 and TRBJ1-1; TCRdb's assignment of TRBD1 cannot be checked, as there is no DNA. The V gene's germline CDR1 is MNHEY and CDR2 SMNVEV (reference sequence). This CDR3 contains 15 residues. The CDR3 is CASRTIGQGTVGAFF.

CDR3 protein: CASSLKGTHEQFF. The chain links TRBV7-2 to TRBJ2-1; TCRdb designates TRBD1, a call that cannot be tested without DNA. Looked up from germline, CDR1 is SGHTA and CDR2 is FQGNSA. The CDR3 is 13 amino acids.

The chain employs TRBV4-2 and TRBJ1-2; without DNA, the TCRdb call of TRBD1 cannot be checked. Germline V gives CDR1 LGHNA, CDR2 YNFKEQ. The CDR3 totals 16 residues. CDR3: CASSQESGRGHYGYTF.

The chain couples TRBV27 to TRBJ2-7. Germline V gene sequence: CDR1 MNHEY, CDR2 SMNVEV (reference sequence). This CDR3 is built from 14 residues. CDR3 loop: CASSLRGRYYEQYF.

This chain links TRBV2 with TRBJ2-3; TCRdb's D gene call, TRBD1, goes unchecked for lack of DNA. The CDR3 spans 15 residues. Germline values: CDR1 SNHLY, CDR2 FYNNEI. The CDR3 spells CASGRTGGNTDTQYF.

CDR3: CASSLGLAGLRNEQFF. The rearrangement uses TRBV5-1 and TRBJ2-1; the D call of TRBD2 rests on TCRdb alone, since no DNA is present to check it. The CDR3 has 16 amino acids. Germline-derived CDR1 and CDR2 are SGHRS and YFSETQ. The complete variable domain, with remaining parts taken from reference TRBV5-1 and TRBJ2-1, reads KAGVTQTPRYLIKTRGQQVTLSCSPISGHRSVSWYQQTPGQGLQFLFEYFSETQRNKGNFPGRFSGRQFSNSRSEMNVSTLELGDSALYLCASSLGLAGLRNEQFFGPGTRLTVL.

V usage is TRBV10-3 and J usage is TRBJ1-1; TCRdb reports TRBD1, a call that lacks DNA to check it against. This CDR3 contains 14 residues. The V gene's germline CDR1 is ENHRY and CDR2 SYGVKD. CDR3: CAISGTGTNTEAFF.

V usage is TRBV20-1 and J usage is TRBJ1-2; the D call from TCRdb, TRBD1, cannot be confirmed without DNA. The length of the CDR3 is 15 residues. Germline V gene lookup returns CDR1 DFQATT and CDR2 SNEGSKA (reference sequence). CDR3 loop: CSAYLRAGGGYGYTF.

This CDR3 reads CASKTTDTQYF. The chain uses TRBV27 and TRBJ2-3. The length of the CDR3 is 11 residues. Germline values: CDR1 MNHEY, CDR2 SMNVEV (reference sequence).

V is TRBV24-1 and J is TRBJ2-5; TCRdb calls TRBD1, which cannot be checked without DNA. The CDR3 consists of 12 residues. Germline lookup yields CDR1 KGHDR and CDR2 SFDVKD. The CDR3 loop reads CATSDPGQRQYF.

CDR3 loop: CASSYSMVAGLNEQFF. The chain links TRBV6-5 to TRBJ2-1; the D call of TRBD2 rests on TCRdb alone, since no DNA is present to check it. The CDR3 loop spans 16 amino acids. CDR1 is MNHEY, CDR2 SVGAGI, per germline.

The chain is built from TRBV24-1 and TRBJ2-1; TCRdb selects TRBD2, and the lack of DNA leaves this call unchecked. Germline values: CDR1 KGHDR, CDR2 SFDVKD. This CDR3 has 14 residues. The CDR3 region is CATSGGPSYNEQFF.

The CDR3 spells CASSQDPGLAGGELFF. The rearrangement joins TRBV4-1 to TRBJ2-2; TCRdb proposes TRBD2, but this gene call is untestable without DNA. Germline V gene sequence: CDR1 MGHRA, CDR2 YSYEKL. This CDR3 is 16 amino acids long.

The rearrangement joins TRBV5-1 to TRBJ2-5; the TCRdb D gene call, TRBD1, has no DNA to confirm it. The CDR3 totals 17 residues. Germline assignment: CDR1 SGHRS and CDR2 YFSETQ. CDR3 sequence reads: CASSIPGQIVNQETQYF. Looking up the rest from reference TRBV5-1 and TRBJ2-5 gives the full variable domain: KAGVTQTPRYLIKTRGQQVTLSCSPISGHRSVSWYQQTPGQGLQFLFEYFSETQRNKGNFPGRFSGRQFSNSRSEMNVSTLELGDSALYLCASSIPGQIVNQETQYFGPGTRLLVL.

The chain recombines TRBV6-1 with TRBJ1-6. The CDR3 runs 16 residues. CDR1 MNHNS and CDR2 SASEGT come from the germline V gene. The CDR3 loop is CASSERHAAYNSPLHF.

This chain joins TRBV9 and TRBJ2-1; the TRBD1 assignment by TCRdb is unverifiable without DNA. Germline V gene data show CDR1 as SGDLS and CDR2 as YYNGEE. The CDR3 extends over 13 amino acids. The CDR3 spells CASSVQGADEQFF.

This chain links TRBV11-2 with TRBJ1-3; TCRdb's D gene call, TRBD1, goes unchecked for lack of DNA. Germline V gives CDR1 SGHAT, CDR2 FQNNGV. The CDR3 extends over 14 amino acids. The CDR3 here is CASSPTQGANTIYF.

The chain is built from TRBV18 and TRBJ1-6. The CDR3 extends over 16 amino acids. CDR1 KGHSH and CDR2 LQKENI come from the germline V gene. The CDR3 reads CASSRPSGTGDSPLHF.

V and J are TRBV20-1 and TRBJ1-1; TCRdb selects TRBD1, and the lack of DNA leaves this call unchecked. This CDR3 is built from 13 residues. CDR1 DFQATT and CDR2 SNEGSKA come from the germline V gene (reference sequence). CDR3 amino acids: CSARDRRHTEAFF.

The chain uses TRBV18 and TRBJ2-1; the TRBD1 assignment by TCRdb is unverifiable without DNA. Germline CDR1 reads KGHSH; CDR2 reads LQKENI. The CDR3 consists of 16 residues. The CDR3 is CASSPSAQRAYNEQFF.

The J gene is TRBJ2-1, the V gene TRBV5-1; the D call from TCRdb, TRBD2, cannot be confirmed without DNA. Per germline, CDR1 SGHRS and CDR2 YFSETQ. The CDR3 sequence is 17 residues long. The CDR3 is CASSYRLTSGGAHEQFF.